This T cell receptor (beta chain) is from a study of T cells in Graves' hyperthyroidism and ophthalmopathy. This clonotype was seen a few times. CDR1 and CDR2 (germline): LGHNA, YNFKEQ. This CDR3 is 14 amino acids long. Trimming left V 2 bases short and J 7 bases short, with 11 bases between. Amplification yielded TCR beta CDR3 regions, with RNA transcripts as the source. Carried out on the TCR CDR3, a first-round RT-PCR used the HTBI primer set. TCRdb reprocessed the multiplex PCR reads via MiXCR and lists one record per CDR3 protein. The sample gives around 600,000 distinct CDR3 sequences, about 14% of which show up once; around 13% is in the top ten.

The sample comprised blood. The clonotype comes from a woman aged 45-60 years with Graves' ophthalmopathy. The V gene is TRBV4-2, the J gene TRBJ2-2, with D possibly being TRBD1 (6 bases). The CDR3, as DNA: TGTGCCAGCAGCCAATCCAGGGGCGGCGGGGAGCTGTTTTTT. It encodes CASSQSRGGGELFF.